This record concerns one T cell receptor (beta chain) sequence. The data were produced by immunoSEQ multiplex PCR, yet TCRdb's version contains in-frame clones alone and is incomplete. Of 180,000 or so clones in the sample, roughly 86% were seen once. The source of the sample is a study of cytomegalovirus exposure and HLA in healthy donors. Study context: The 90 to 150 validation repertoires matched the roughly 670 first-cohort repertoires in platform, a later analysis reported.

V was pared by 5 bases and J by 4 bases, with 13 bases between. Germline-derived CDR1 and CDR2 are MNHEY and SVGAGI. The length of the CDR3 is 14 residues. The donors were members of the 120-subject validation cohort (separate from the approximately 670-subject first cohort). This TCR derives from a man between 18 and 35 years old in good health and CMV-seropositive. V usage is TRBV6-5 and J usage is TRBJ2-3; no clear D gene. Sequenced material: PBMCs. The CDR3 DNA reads TGTGCCAGCAGTGAGGCCACGTACCCAGATACGCAGTATTTT. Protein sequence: CASSEATYPDTQYF.